The rows below give T cell receptor beta chains drawn from one sample of a study of shared clonotypes between healthy human individuals. Data came from immunoSEQ multiplex PCR; TCRdb stores just in-frame clones and leaves some out. The table has millions of clones, 85% to 95% seen once; the top ten hold 0.13%. The specimen sequenced was naive CD4+ T cells sorted from blood. These receptors all come from a young man in good health. Each CDR3 is given with its conserved first and last residue. D genes are given only for firm matches. Not every row has a clone size; where given, it reads once, few, many or a size class.

TRBJ1-5	TRBV6-4	NA	NA	CASSEWAASQPQHF	TGTGCCAGCAGTGAGTGGGCCGCTAGCCAGCCCCAGCATTTT
TRBJ2-2	TRBV7-9	TRBD1	NA	CASSLGDSYTGELFF	TGTGCCAGCAGCCTAGGGGACAGCTACACCGGGGAGCTGTTTTTT
TRBJ1-1	TRBV5-4	TRBD1	NA	CASSLVNRDSAAFF	TGTGCCAGCAGCTTGGTAAATAGGGACAGTGCAGCTTTCTTT
TRBJ1-1	TRBV6-5	NA	NA	CASSYFRLANTEAFF	TGTGCCAGCAGTTACTTCAGGTTGGCGAACACTGAAGCTTTCTTT
TRBJ2-5	TRBV5-4	NA	NA	CASSLEGGPQETQYF	TGTGCCAGCAGCTTGGAAGGCGGTCCCCAAGAGACCCAGTACTTC
TRBJ2-3	TRBV7-2	TRBD2	NA	CASATGGGTDTQYF	TGTGCCAGCGCAACTGGGGGGGGCACAGATACGCAGTATTTT
TRBJ2-7	TRBV6-5	NA	NA	CASSPRDRPYEQYF	TGTGCCAGCAGTCCCCGGGACCGACCATACGAGCAGTACTTC
TRBJ2-7	TRBV7-8	NA	NA	CASSPIAALSYEQYF	TGTGCCAGCAGCCCTATAGCCGCTCTCTCCTACGAGCAGTACTTC
TRBJ1-6	TRBV14	NA	NA	CASSQPRQVNNSPLHF	TGTGCCAGCAGCCAGCCGCGACAGGTAAATAATTCACCCCTCCACTTT
TRBJ1-5	TRBV19	NA	NA	CASSMGHRAPQHF	TGTGCCAGTAGTATGGGACATCGGGCGCCCCAGCATTTT
TRBJ1-3	TRBV6-1	NA	NA	CASGVASGNTIYF	TGTGCCAGCGGGGTGGCCTCTGGAAACACCATATATTTT
TRBJ1-1	TRBV6-6	NA	NA	CASSYQSVNTEAFF	TGTGCCAGCAGTTACCAGTCGGTTAACACTGAAGCTTTCTTT
TRBJ2-3	TRBV29-1	NA	NA	CSGRTDTQYF	TGCTCGGGGCGGACAGATACGCAGTATTTT
TRBJ2-7	TRBV4-1	NA	NA	CASSQDDRPLRAEQYF	TGCGCCAGCAGCCAAGATGATAGGCCTCTTCGGGCCGAGCAGTACTTC
TRBJ2-5	TRBV10-3	NA	NA	CAISESLVPETQYF	TGTGCCATCAGTGAGTCACTAGTCCCAGAGACCCAGTACTTC
TRBJ2-1	TRBV11-2	TRBD1	once	CASSPIMRQGASYNEQFF	TGTGCCAGCAGCCCAATCATGCGACAGGGTGCCTCCTACAATGAGCAGTTCTTC
TRBJ2-3	TRBV6-1	NA	NA	CASSVQGTDTQYF	TGTGCCAGCAGTGTCCAGGGTACAGATACGCAGTATTTT
TRBJ1-5	TRBV7-2	TRBD1	NA	CASSLSDRPNQPQHF	TGTGCCAGCAGCTTATCGGACAGGCCCAATCAGCCCCAGCATTTT
TRBJ2-7	TRBV5-8	NA	NA	CASSLMGDEQYF	TGTGCCAGCAGCTTGATGGGTGACGAGCAGTACTTC
TRBJ2-1	TRBV9	NA	NA	CASSVEGYNEQFF	TGTGCCAGCAGCGTCGAGGGTTACAATGAGCAGTTCTTC
TRBJ2-1	TRBV27	TRBD2	NA	CASSFRGVRKVDEQFF	TGTGCCAGCAGTTTTCGGGGGGTACGAAAGGTAGATGAGCAGTTCTTC
TRBJ2-1	TRBV2	NA	NA	CASRVTRSLNEQFF	TGTGCCAGCAGGGTGACAAGGTCGCTTAATGAGCAGTTCTTC
TRBJ2-7	TRBV5-1	NA	NA	CASSLDNAYEQYF	TGCGCCAGCAGCCTGGACAATGCCTACGAGCAGTACTTC
TRBJ2-5	TRBV6-6	NA	NA	CASSYVSQETQYF	TGTGCCAGCAGTTACGTATCGCAAGAGACCCAGTACTTC
TRBJ2-7	TRBV29-1	NA	NA	CSVGDTTYEQYF	TGCAGCGTTGGGGACACTACCTACGAGCAGTACTTC
TRBJ2-7	TRBV6-1	NA	once	CASSETRTASSYEQYF	TGTGCCAGCAGTGAAACGCGGACAGCGAGCTCCTACGAGCAGTACTTC
TRBJ2-1	TRBV7-2	TRBD2	NA	CASSLRLAGANEQFF	TGTGCCAGCAGCTTAAGACTAGCGGGAGCAAATGAGCAGTTCTTC
TRBJ2-5	TRBV4-2	TRBD1	NA	CASSQGDRGLRETQYF	TGTGCCAGCAGCCAAGGGGACAGGGGGCTGAGGGAGACCCAGTACTTC
TRBJ1-2	TRBV4-1	TRBD1	NA	CASSQDPQGATNYGYTF	TGCGCCAGCAGCCAAGATCCACAGGGGGCGACTAACTATGGCTACACCTTC